These 30 T cell receptor beta chains originate from one sample sequenced in a study of cytomegalovirus exposure and HLA in healthy donors. The PCR employed 60 Vbeta primers together with 13 Jbeta primers. Sequencing used immunoSEQ multiplex PCR; TCRdb keeps in-frame clones, though not all of them. This sample's table reports under 75,000 clones. The sample taken for sequencing was PBMCs. All receptors derive from a female donor in good health and CMV-seropositive.

The V and J genes are TRBV18 and TRBJ2-5; D perhaps matches TRBD1 (5 bases). The J call is uncertain, as TRBJ2-7 better fits the DNA end. Germline V CDR1 and CDR2: KGHSH, LQKENI. CDR3 length: 15 residues. The CDR3 protein is CASSPSVGAQYEQYF. DNA of the CDR3: TGTGCCAGCTCACCATCGGTAGGGGCACAATACGAGCAGTACTTC.

The genes are TRBV18 and TRBJ1-3; D unresolved. V shed 0 bases and J shed 0 bases, with 12 bases lying between them. The CDR3 loop spans 17 amino acids. CDR1 and CDR2 (germline): KGHSH, LQKENI. This chain's CDR3 is CASSPPDSGVSGNTIYF. The CDR3 DNA reads as TGTGCCAGCTCACCACCAGATTCGGGAGTCTCTGGAAACACCATATATTTT.

The V call is TRBV19, the J call TRBJ1-1; D remains ambiguous. Germline CDR1 is LNHDA and CDR2 is SQIVND (reference sequence). The V end lost 7 bases, the J end lost 3 bases, and 12 bases lay between the germline ends. This CDR3 comprises 13 residues. CDR3 sequence reads: CASIAYLDTEAFF. The CDR3 nucleotides read TGTGCCAGTATCGCGTATCTGGACACTGAAGCTTTCTTT.

The V gene is TRBV7-2, the J gene TRBJ2-5; 7 bases are shared with TRBD2. Germline V gene lookup returns CDR1 SGHTA and CDR2 FQGNSA. J was trimmed by 4 bases and V by 2 bases; bases with no gene match: 4. There are 14 residues in the CDR3. CDR3 nucleotide sequence: TGTGCCAGCAGCTTACCCCCGGGAGGAGAGACCCAGTACTTC. Translation gives CASSLPPGGETQYF.

With respect to this clone: The junction and the germline gene differ at one end; a read error may be behind it. The chain couples TRBV30 to TRBJ2-3, with 7 bases identical to TRBD2. The length of the CDR3 is 15 residues. Germline CDR1 GTSNPN, CDR2 SVGIG (reference sequence). Written as DNA, the CDR3 is TGTGCCGGGAGTGGGCCTAGCGGTTACACAGATACGCAGTATTTT. Protein: CAGSGPSGYTDTQYF.

Concerning this clone: The junction departs from germline at one end; a sequencing error may be responsible. The V gene is TRBV19, the J gene TRBJ1-5; D is unclear. CDR1 and CDR2 (germline): LNHDA, SQIVND (reference sequence). This CDR3 region has 15 residues. The CDR3 is CASSIGRLHREAKYF. CDR3 coding DNA: TGTGCCAGTAGTATAGGACGTCTTCACCGCGAGGCCAAGTATTTT.

The chain links TRBV10-3 to TRBJ2-2; 10 nucleotides agree with TRBD2. The CDR3 loop spans 17 amino acids. Germline CDR1 is ENHRY and CDR2 is SYGVKD. The V and J ends lost 6 bases and 0 bases, in that order; junction bases with no gene match: 7. The CDR3 loop reads CAIRRLAGNANTGELFF. CDR3 DNA sequence: TGTGCCATCAGAAGACTAGCGGGCAATGCGAACACCGGGGAGCTGTTTTTT.

The rearrangement joins TRBV10-3 to TRBJ1-5; 9 bases align to TRBD1. Germline values: CDR1 ENHRY, CDR2 SYGVKD. V was clipped by 0 bases and J by 4 bases; unmatched bases: 1. The CDR3 is made up of 15 amino acids. The CDR3 is CAISESGTGNQPQHF. In DNA, the CDR3 is TGTGCCATCAGTGAGTCCGGGACAGGGAATCAGCCCCAGCATTTT.

The DNA of the CDR3 is TGTGCCTGGAACTGGCAGGGGTCCGGGGAGCTGTTTTTT. Protein sequence: CAWNWQGSGELFF. The rearrangement joins TRBV30 to TRBJ2-2, with a tentative D call TRBD1 (6 bases). The CDR3 runs to 13 residues. Germline CDR1 GTSNPN, CDR2 SVGIG (reference sequence). With 4 bases removed from V and 6 bases from J, the gap between germline ends came to 12 bases.

This sequence joins TRBV30 and TRBJ1-1, with a weak D call TRBD1 (5 bases). The ends were cut back, 8 bases at V and 0 bases at J, with 19 bases in the middle. The CDR3 spans 15 residues. Germline V CDR1 and CDR2: GTSNPN, SVGIG (reference sequence). CDR3 bases: TGTGCCGCCGAGACAGCTACAAAAATGAACACTGAAGCTTTCTTT. Residues: CAAETATKMNTEAFF.

The chain combines TRBV28 with TRBJ2-7, with no clear D. From germline, CDR1 is MDHEN and CDR2 SYDVKM. V was pared by 6 bases and J by 2 bases, with 14 bases between. The CDR3 runs to 14 residues. DNA of the CDR3: TGTGCCAGCAGACCACCCGGAGCGACCTACGAGCAGTACTTC. This encodes CASRPPGATYEQYF.

The V gene is TRBV5-4, the J gene TRBJ2-7; 9 bases match TRBD2. After removal of 0 bases from V and 4 bases from J, the junction contained 5 bases not matched to a gene. The CDR3 spans 15 residues. CDR1 and CDR2 from the germline V gene are SGHNT and YYREEE (reference sequence). The CDR3: CASSLGLAEFYEQYF. DNA of the CDR3: TGTGCCAGCAGCTTGGGACTAGCGGAATTTTACGAGCAGTACTTC.

CDR3 in DNA: TGTGCCAGCAGCTTCGGGGGGAACTACGAGCAGTACTTC. It translates to CASSFGGNYEQYF. This chain connects TRBV5-4 to TRBJ2-7; the match to TRBD2 covers 7 bases. Losses at the gene ends were 2 bases for V and 3 bases for J; bases not matched to a gene: 2. The germline CDR1 and CDR2 sequences are SGHNT and YYREEE (reference sequence). The CDR3 runs 13 residues.

V is TRBV5-1 and J is TRBJ2-7; TRBD1 might be the D (6 bases). The CDR3 spans 16 residues. V dropped 4 bases and J dropped 3 bases, with 20 bases sitting between them. Germline values: CDR1 SGHRS, CDR2 YFSETQ. The CDR3 region has the DNA TGCGCCAGCAGCCCTCGGGACGACAGGAACTACTACGAGCAGTACTTC. Protein: CASSPRDDRNYYEQYF.

This sequence joins TRBV7-6 and TRBJ1-1; 8 nucleotides match TRBD1. The CDR3 is 14 amino acids. The V segment lost 5 bases and the J segment 1 base; nucleotides outside the gene matches: 3. Germline CDR1 is SGHVS and CDR2 is FNYEAQ. For the CDR3, the DNA is TGTGCCAGCAGCCCGGGACAGGAGAACACTGAAGCTTTCTTT. Residues: CASSPGQENTEAFF.

This rearrangement joins TRBV6-5 to TRBJ2-1; 9 bases map to TRBD1. Losses at the gene ends were 6 bases for V and 3 bases for J; bases not matched to a gene: 6. Germline CDR1 and CDR2: MNHEY and SVGAGI. The CDR3 spans 15 residues. CDR3 coding DNA: TGTGCCAGCAGGATACAGGGGGCTGGCTACAATGAGCAGTTCTTC. It specifies CASRIQGAGYNEQFF.

The V call is TRBV6-6, the J call TRBJ2-7; 8 positions match TRBD1. From germline, CDR1 is MNHNY and CDR2 SVGAGI (reference sequence). Trimming cost V 7 bases and J 0 bases; bases outside gene matches: 5. This CDR3 region has 14 residues. The CDR3 sequence: CASTDRGGSYEQYF. The CDR3 DNA reads TGTGCCAGCACCGACAGGGGAGGCTCCTACGAGCAGTACTTC.

The rearrangement uses TRBV14 and TRBJ1-2; 8 bases fit TRBD1. The CDR3 covers 15 residues. The junction had 3 bases not matched to a gene; V was cut back by 1 base and J by 2 bases. Looked up from germline, CDR1 is SGHDN and CDR2 is FVKESK. The CDR3 loop is CASSQATGGNYGYTF. In DNA, the CDR3 is TGTGCCAGCAGCCAAGCAACAGGGGGGAACTATGGCTACACCTTC.

V is TRBV6-4 and J is TRBJ2-1, with 11 bases identical to TRBD2. This CDR3 contains 16 residues. Trimming took 0 bases from V and 3 from J; bases not matched to a gene: 1. The germline V gene has CDR1 MRHNA and CDR2 SNTAGT. The CDR3: CASSDSTSGDYNEQFF. CDR3 in DNA: TGTGCCAGCAGTGACTCGACTAGCGGGGACTACAATGAGCAGTTCTTC.

The chain couples TRBV7-9 to TRBJ2-5; 7 positions agree with TRBD1. The CDR3 totals 14 residues. V shed 5 bases, J shed 2 bases, and the junction held 5 bases outside the gene matches. CDR1 is SEHNR and CDR2 is FQNEAQ in the germline V gene (reference sequence). The chain's CDR3 is CASSPTGSQETQYF. The CDR3, as DNA: TGTGCCAGCAGCCCGACAGGGAGTCAAGAGACCCAGTACTTC.

This sequence joins TRBV7-2 and TRBJ2-2; 8 bases fit TRBD2. Germline V gene data show CDR1 as SGHTA and CDR2 as FQGNSA. There are 14 residues in the CDR3. Trimming took 4 bases from V and 4 from J; bases not matched to a gene: 2. The CDR3 protein is CASSYSGATGELFF. CDR3 nucleotide sequence: TGTGCCAGCAGCTATAGCGGGGCCACCGGGGAGCTGTTTTTT.

The chain links TRBV7-2 to TRBJ2-3; D possibly corresponds to TRBD2 (6 bases). The V gene's germline CDR1 is SGHTA and CDR2 FQGNSA. The ends were cut back, 1 base at V and 1 base at J, with 9 bases in the middle. The CDR3 contains 15 residues. The CDR3 coding sequence is TGTGCCAGCAGCTTAGGCCAGCGGGGCACAGATACGCAGTATTTT. This gives the protein CASSLGQRGTDTQYF. The complete variable domain, with remaining parts taken from reference TRBV7-2 and TRBJ2-3, reads GAGVSQSPSNKVTEKGKDVELRCDPISGHTALYWYRQSLGQGLEFLIYFQGNSAPDKSGLPSDRFSAERTGGSVSTLTIQRTQQEDSAVYLCASSLGQRGTDTQYFGPGTRLTVL.

The chain uses TRBV19 and TRBJ1-1; no reliable D call. Trimming removed 3 bases at V and 3 bases at J, with 14 bases between. There are 15 residues in the CDR3. The germline CDR1 and CDR2 sequences are LNHDA and SQIVND (reference sequence). The CDR3 loop is CASSMSGSKDTEAFF. The CDR3 DNA reads TGTGCCAGTAGTATGAGCGGGTCGAAGGACACTGAAGCTTTCTTT.

This rearrangement joins TRBV6-1 to TRBJ2-5; D remains ambiguous. The germline V gene encodes CDR1 MNHNS and CDR2 SASEGT. The CDR3 spans 13 residues. V gave up 6 bases and J gave up 1 base, with 9 bases separating them. In DNA form, the CDR3 reads TGTGCCAGCAGGAGAGGATCCCAAGAGACCCAGTACTTC. It encodes CASRRGSQETQYF.

The rearrangement uses TRBV5-6 and TRBJ1-6, with D possibly matching TRBD1 (6 bases). CDR3 length: 14 residues. V lost 4 bases and J lost 9, with 14 bases in between. The germline gives CDR1 SGHDT, CDR2 YYEEEE. The CDR3 nucleotides are TGTGCCAGCAGCCCTGGGGGGGGCGGTTCACCCCTCCACTTT. Its protein is CASSPGGGGSPLHF.

The gene calls are TRBV6-1 and TRBJ2-7, with D unclear. This CDR3 is 14 amino acids long. The V gene lost 4 bases and the J gene lost 2 bases, with 12 bases spanning the gap. CDR1 is MNHNS and CDR2 is SASEGT in the germline V gene. DNA for the CDR3: TGTGCCAGCAGTGCGAAACAGACGGCCTACGAGCAGTACTTC. Its translation is CASSAKQTAYEQYF.

The chain is built from TRBV25-1 and TRBJ2-6; 7 nucleotides align to TRBD1. This CDR3 comprises 17 residues. Germline CDR1 and CDR2: MGHDK and SYGVNS. The V and J ends lost 3 bases and 3 bases, in that order; junction bases with no gene match: 8. The CDR3 bases are TGTGCCAGCAGTGATTTCTCGACAGGGCTTGGGGCCAACGTCCTGACTTTC. Protein sequence: CASSDFSTGLGANVLTF. The full variable domain, its missing parts supplied by reference TRBV25-1 and TRBJ2-6, is EADIYQTPRYLVIGTGKKITLECSQTMGHDKMYWYQQDPGMELHLIHYSYGVNSTEKGDLSSESTVSRIRTEHFPLTLESARPSHTSQYLCASSDFSTGLGANVLTFGAGSRLTVL.

The rearrangement links TRBV9 to TRBJ2-5, with 8 bases lining up with TRBD1. Trimming cost V 3 bases and J 0 bases; bases outside gene matches: 7. This CDR3 has 16 amino acids. The V gene's germline CDR1 is SGDLS and CDR2 YYNGEE. For the CDR3, the DNA is TGTGCCAGCAGCGAGGGACAGGTGATGTACCAAGAGACCCAGTACTTC. Amino acid sequence: CASSEGQVMYQETQYF.

The V gene is TRBV7-6, the J gene TRBJ2-2, with unresolved D. Deletions cut 1 base from V and 4 bases from J, with 10 bases between. The CDR3 loop spans 15 amino acids. Germline V gene lookup returns CDR1 SGHVS and CDR2 FNYEAQ. CDR3 protein: CASSLVASGTGELFF. The DNA for the CDR3 is TGTGCCAGCAGCTTAGTAGCCTCGGGCACCGGGGAGCTGTTTTTT. Based on the CDR3 plus reference TRBV7-6 and TRBJ2-2, the full variable domain is GAGVSQSPRYKVTKRGQDVALRCDPISGHVSLYWYRQALGQGPEFLTYFNYEAQQDKSGLPNDRFSAERPEGSISTLTIQRTEQRDSAMYRCASSLVASGTGELFFGEGSRLTVL.

V usage is TRBV6-5 and J usage is TRBJ2-4; D gene unclear. V was shortened by 2 bases and J by 13 bases, with 24 bases between the two germline ends. The CDR3 extends over 16 amino acids. Per germline, CDR1 MNHEY and CDR2 SVGAGI. The CDR3 DNA follows: TGTGCCAGCAGTTACACTCCCGAGGTAGACCGAACCAGACAGTACTTC. It is translated as CASSYTPEVDRTRQYF.